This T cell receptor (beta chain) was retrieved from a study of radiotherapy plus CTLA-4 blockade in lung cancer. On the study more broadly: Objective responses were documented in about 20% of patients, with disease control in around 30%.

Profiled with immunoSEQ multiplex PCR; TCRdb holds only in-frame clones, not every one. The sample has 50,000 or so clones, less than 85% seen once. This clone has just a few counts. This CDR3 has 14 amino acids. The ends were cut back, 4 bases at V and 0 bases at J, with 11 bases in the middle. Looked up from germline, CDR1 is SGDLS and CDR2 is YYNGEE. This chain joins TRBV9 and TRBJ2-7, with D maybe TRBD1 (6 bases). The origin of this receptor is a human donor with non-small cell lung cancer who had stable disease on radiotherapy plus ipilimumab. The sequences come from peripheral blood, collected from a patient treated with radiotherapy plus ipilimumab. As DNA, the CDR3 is TGTGCCAGCAGCTCCCAGGGGAGCTCCTACGAGCAGTACTTC. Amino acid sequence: CASSSQGSSYEQYF.